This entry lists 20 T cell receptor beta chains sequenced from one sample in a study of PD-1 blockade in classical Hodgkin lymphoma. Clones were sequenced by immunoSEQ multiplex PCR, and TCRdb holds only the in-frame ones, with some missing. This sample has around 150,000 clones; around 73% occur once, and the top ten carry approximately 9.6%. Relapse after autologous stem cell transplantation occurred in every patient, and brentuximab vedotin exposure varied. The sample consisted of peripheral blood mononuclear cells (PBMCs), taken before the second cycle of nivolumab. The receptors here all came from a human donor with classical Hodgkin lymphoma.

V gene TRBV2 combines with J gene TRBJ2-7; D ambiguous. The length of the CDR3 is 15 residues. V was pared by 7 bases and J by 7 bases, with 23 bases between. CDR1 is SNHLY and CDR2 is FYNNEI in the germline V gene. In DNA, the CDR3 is TGTGCCAGCACCCAAAAGATACTATTCTACGAGGAGCAGTACTTC. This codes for CASTQKILFYEEQYF.

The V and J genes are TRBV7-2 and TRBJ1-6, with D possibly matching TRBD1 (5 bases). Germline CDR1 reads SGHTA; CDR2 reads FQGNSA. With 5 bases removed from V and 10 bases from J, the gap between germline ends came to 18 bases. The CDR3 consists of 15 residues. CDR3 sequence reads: CASSIRDPVSSPLHF. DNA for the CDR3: TGTGCCAGCAGCATCCGGGACCCGGTATCCTCACCCCTCCACTTT.

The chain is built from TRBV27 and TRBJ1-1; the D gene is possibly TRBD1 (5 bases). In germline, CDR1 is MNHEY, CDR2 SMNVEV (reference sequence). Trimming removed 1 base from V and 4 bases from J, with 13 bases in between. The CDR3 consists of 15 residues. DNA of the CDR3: TGTGCCAGCAGTTTATGGCAGGGAGGTGGCACTGAAGCTTTCTTT. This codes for CASSLWQGGGTEAFF.

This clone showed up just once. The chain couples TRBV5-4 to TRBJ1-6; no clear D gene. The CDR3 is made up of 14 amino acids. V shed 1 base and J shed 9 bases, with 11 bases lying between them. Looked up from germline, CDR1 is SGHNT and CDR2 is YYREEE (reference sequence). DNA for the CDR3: TGTGCCAGCAGCTTGAACCTGGGGAGTTCACCCCTCCACTTT. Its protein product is CASSLNLGSSPLHF.

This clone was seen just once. The chain's CDR3 is CASSPPTRTKNIQYF. As DNA, the CDR3 is TGTGCCAGCTCACCACCGACCCGGACCAAAAACATTCAGTACTTC. This chain links TRBV18 with TRBJ2-4; D is unresolved. V lost 0 bases to trimming and J lost 2 bases, with 8 bases between them. The germline V gene encodes CDR1 KGHSH and CDR2 LQKENI. The CDR3 extends over 15 amino acids.

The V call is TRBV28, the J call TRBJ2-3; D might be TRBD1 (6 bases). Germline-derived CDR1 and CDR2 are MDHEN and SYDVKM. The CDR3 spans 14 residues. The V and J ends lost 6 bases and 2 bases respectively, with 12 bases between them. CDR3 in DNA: TGTGCCAGCAGCCGTAGGACAGTCACAGATACGCAGTATTTT. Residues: CASSRRTVTDTQYF.

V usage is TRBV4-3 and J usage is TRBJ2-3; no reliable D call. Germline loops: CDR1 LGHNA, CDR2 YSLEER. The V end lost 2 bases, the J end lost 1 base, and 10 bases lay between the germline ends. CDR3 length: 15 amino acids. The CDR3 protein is CASSQLTAGTDTQYF. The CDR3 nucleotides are TGCGCCAGCAGCCAATTAACGGCTGGCACAGATACGCAGTATTTT.

This chain's CDR3 is CASSLTPRGVYEQYF. CDR3 nucleotide sequence: TGTGCCAGCAGCTTAACCCCAAGGGGAGTGTACGAGCAGTACTTC. The V call is TRBV7-3, the J call TRBJ2-7; D is perhaps TRBD1 or TRBD2 (5 bases each). CDR3 length: 15 amino acids. Trimming took 0 bases from V and 4 from J, leaving 13 bases between them. Germline V gene sequence: CDR1 SGHTA, CDR2 FQGTGA.

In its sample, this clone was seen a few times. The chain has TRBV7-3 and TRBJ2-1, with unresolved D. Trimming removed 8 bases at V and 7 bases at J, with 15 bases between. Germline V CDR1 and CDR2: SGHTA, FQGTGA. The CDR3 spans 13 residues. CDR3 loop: CASGRAGQNEQFF. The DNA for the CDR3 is TGTGCCAGCGGGCGAGCTGGGCAGAATGAGCAGTTCTTC. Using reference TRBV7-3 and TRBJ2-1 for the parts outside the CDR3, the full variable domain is GAGVSQTPSNKVTEKGKYVELRCDPISGHTALYWYRQSLGQGPEFLIYFQGTGAADDSGLPNDRFFAVRPEGSVSTLKIQRTERGDSAVYLCASGRAGQNEQFFGPGTRLTVL.

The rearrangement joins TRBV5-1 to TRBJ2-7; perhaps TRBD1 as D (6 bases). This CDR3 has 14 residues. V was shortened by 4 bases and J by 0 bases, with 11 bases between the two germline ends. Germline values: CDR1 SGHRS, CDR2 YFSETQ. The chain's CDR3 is CASSIGQSSYEQYF. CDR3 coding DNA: TGCGCCAGCAGCATCGGACAGAGCTCCTACGAGCAGTACTTC.

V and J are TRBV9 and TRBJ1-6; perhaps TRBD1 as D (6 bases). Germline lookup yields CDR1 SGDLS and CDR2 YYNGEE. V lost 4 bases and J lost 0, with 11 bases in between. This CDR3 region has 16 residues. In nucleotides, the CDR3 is TGTGCCAGCAGCCTTAGACAGGCCTCCTATAATTCACCCCTCCACTTT. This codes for CASSLRQASYNSPLHF.

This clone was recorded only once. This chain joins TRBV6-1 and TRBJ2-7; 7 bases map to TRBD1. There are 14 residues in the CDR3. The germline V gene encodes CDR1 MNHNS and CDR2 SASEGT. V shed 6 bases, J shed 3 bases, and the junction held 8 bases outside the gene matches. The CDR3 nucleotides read TGTGCCAGCAGAATCGAGGGGGCCAACTACGAGCAGTACTTC. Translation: CASRIEGANYEQYF.

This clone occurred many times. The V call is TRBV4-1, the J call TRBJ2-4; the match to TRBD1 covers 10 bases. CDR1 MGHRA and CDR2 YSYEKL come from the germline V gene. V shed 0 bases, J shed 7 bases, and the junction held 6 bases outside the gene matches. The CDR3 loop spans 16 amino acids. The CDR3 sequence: CASSQDPGQGRNIQYF. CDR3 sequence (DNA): TGCGCCAGCAGCCAAGATCCGGGACAGGGGAGGAACATTCAGTACTTC.

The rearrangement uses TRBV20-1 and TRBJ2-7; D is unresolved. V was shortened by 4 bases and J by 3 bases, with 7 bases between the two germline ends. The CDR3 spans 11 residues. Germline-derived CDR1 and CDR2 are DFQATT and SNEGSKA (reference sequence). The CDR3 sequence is CSAKASYEQYF. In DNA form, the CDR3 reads TGCAGTGCTAAAGCTAGCTACGAGCAGTACTTC.

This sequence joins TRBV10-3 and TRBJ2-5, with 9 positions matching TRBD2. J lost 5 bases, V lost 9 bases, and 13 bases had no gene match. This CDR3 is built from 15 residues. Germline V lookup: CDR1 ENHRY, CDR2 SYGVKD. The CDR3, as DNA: TGTGCCATGGCAAGCGGGGGGCCTACCTGGGAGACCCAGTACTTC. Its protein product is CAMASGGPTWETQYF.

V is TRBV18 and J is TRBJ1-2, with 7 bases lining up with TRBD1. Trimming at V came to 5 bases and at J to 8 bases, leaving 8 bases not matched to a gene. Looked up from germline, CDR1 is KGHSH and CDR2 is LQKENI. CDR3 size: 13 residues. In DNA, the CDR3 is TGTGCCAGCTCATCCGACAGGGCGGGGGGCTACACCTTC. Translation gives CASSSDRAGGYTF.

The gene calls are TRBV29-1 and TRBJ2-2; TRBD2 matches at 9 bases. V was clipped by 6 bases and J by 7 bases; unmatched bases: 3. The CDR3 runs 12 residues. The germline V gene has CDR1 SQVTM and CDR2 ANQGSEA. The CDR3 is CSVGTSYGELFF. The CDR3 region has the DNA TGCAGCGTCGGGACTAGCTACGGGGAGCTGTTTTTT.

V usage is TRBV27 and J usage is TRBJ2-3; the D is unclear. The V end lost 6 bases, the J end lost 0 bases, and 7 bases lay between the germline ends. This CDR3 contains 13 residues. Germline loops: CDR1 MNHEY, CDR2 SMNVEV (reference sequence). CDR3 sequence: CASRVDSTDTQYF. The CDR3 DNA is TGTGCCAGCAGGGTGGACAGCACAGATACGCAGTATTTT.

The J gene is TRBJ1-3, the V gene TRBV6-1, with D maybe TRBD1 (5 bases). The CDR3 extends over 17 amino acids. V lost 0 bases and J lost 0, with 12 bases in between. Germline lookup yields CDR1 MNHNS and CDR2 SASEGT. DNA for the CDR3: TGTGCCAGCAGTGAAGCGCGTAGAGGGGTCTCTGGAAACACCATATATTTT. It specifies CASSEARRGVSGNTIYF.

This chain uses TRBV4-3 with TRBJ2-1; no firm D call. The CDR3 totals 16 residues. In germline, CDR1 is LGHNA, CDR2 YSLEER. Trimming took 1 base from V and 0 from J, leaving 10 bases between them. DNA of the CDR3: TGCGCCAGCAGCCAAGGGGCGAGTAGCTCCTACAATGAGCAGTTCTTC. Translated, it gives CASSQGASSSYNEQFF.